Listed below are T cell receptor beta chains from one sample, sequenced in a study of blood T cells in healthy people across ages. TCRdb reprocessed the 5' RACE reads with MiXCR, giving one entry per CDR3 protein. The sample has roughly 650,000 distinct CDR3 sequences; about 30% are singletons. The sample comprised blood. The receptors were sampled from an elderly woman in good health. Both conserved end residues are part of each CDR3. The D gene is left open where the match is weak. The size field is filled for only some rows; it gives once, few, many or a size class.

>many|TRBJ2-3|TRBV6-5|TRBD2
TGTGCCAGCAGTACGGGGGGGGTTACGCAGTATTTT
CASSTGGVTQYF
>many|TRBJ1-2|TRBV5-1|TRBD1
TGCGCCAGCAGACCCGGGACAGGGACCAACTATGGCTACACCTTC
CASRPGTGTNYGYTF
>.|TRBJ2-2|TRBV9|.
TGTGCCAGCAGCCCCGAGGGATTAACCGGGGAGCTGTTTTTT
CASSPEGLTGELFF
>many|TRBJ2-5|TRBV7-9|TRBD1
TGTGCCAGCAGCAAGACAGGGGGCCGCCAAGAGACCCAGTACTTC
CASSKTGGRQETQYF
>many|TRBJ1-2|TRBV7-9|TRBD1
TGTGCCAGCAGCCCCCCCGGGACAGGGGGCCGCTATGGCTACACCTTC
CASSPPGTGGRYGYTF
>many|TRBJ2-7|TRBV28|.
TGTGCCAGCAGTTCTTTAGGGGATCAGCAGTACTTC
CASSSLGDQQYF
>many|TRBJ2-5|TRBV6-1|.
TGTGCCAGCAGTAAGGTGGGGGTGGCCCAAGAGACCCAGTACTTC
CASSKVGVAQETQYF
>many|TRBJ2-7|TRBV20-1|.
TGCAGTGCCGGGACCGACGCCTACGAGCAGTACTTC
CSAGTDAYEQYF
>.|TRBJ2-5|TRBV20-1|TRBD2
TGCAGTGCTGGGGGAGCTAGCGGGAGACAAGAGACCCAGTACTTC
CSAGGASGRQETQYF
>many|TRBJ2-1|TRBV6-1|.
TGTGCCAGCAACGTCCTAGGGAGCTCCTACAATGAGCAGTTCTTC
CASNVLGSSYNEQFF
>many|TRBJ2-1|TRBV4-3|TRBD1
TGCGCCAGCAGCCGTACAGGGGGTTACAATGAGCAGTTCTTC
CASSRTGGYNEQFF
>.|TRBJ2-7|TRBV19|.
TGTGCCAGTAGTACCGGACAGGACTACTACGAGCAGTACTTC
CASSTGQDYYEQYF
>.|TRBJ2-4|TRBV3-1|TRBD2
TGTGCCGGCAGCCAAGTCCCTATAGCGGGGCTAGCCAAAAACATTCAGTACTTC
CAGSQVPIAGLAKNIQYF
>.|TRBJ2-1|TRBV11-2|.
TGTGCCAGCAGCTTAAGACGGCAGGGGCCCTACAATGAGCAGTTCTTC
CASSLRRQGPYNEQFF
>many|TRBJ1-5|TRBV12-3/TRBV12-4|.
TGTGCCAGCAACTCCCCGGGAAGTCAGCCCCAGCATTTT
CASNSPGSQPQHF
>.|TRBJ2-1|TRBV12-3/TRBV12-4|TRBD1
TGTGCCAGCAGACCGACAGGGAGCTCCTACAATGAGCAGTTCTTC
CASRPTGSSYNEQFF
>many|TRBJ1-6|TRBV28|TRBD1
TGTGCCAGCAGTGTTACAGGGGTGTCACCCCTCCACTTT
CASSVTGVSPLHF
>.|TRBJ2-3|TRBV15|TRBD2
TGTGCCACCAGCAGAAAGCTAGCGGGAGGGGGAGATACGCAGTATTTT
CATSRKLAGGGDTQYF
>.|TRBJ2-5|TRBV20-1|.
TGCAGTGCTATTTTCAGGGAAGAGACCCAGTACTTC
CSAIFREETQYF
>.|TRBJ2-7|TRBV7-6|TRBD2
TGTGCCAGCAGCTTAGGGACTAGCGGAATCAACGAGCAGTACTTC
CASSLGTSGINEQYF
>.|TRBJ2-3|TRBV19|.
TGTGCCAGTAGTATTTGGCGGGTGGATAGCACAGATACGCAGTATTTT
CASSIWRVDSTDTQYF
>many|TRBJ1-6|TRBV7-2|.
TGTGCCAGCAGCATGGACCTGTTTTCCCCCCACTTT
CASSMDLFSPHF
>many|TRBJ1-2|TRBV2|.
TGTGCCAGCAGTGCGCAGCGTTCCTACACCTTC
CASSAQRSYTF
>.|TRBJ2-5|TRBV20-1|.
TGCAGTACTAGTGGATTCGGGGCGGGGCCGGGGGAGACCCAGTACTTC
CSTSGFGAGPGETQYF
>many|TRBJ2-1|TRBV5-1|.
TGCGCCAGCAGCGTTACTACCTCACCCAACAATGAGCAGTTCTTC
CASSVTTSPNNEQFF
>many|TRBJ2-3|TRBV29-1|TRBD1
TGCAGCGCGCGACAGGGGCCAGATACGCAGTATTTT
CSARQGPDTQYF